Listed below are T cell receptor beta chains from one sample, sequenced in a study of T cells expressing NK-cell markers. TCRdb reworked the 5' RACE reads into one entry per CDR3 protein, no DNA. The sample's table shows a few hundred thousand distinct CDR3 sequences. Sequencing used blood T cells: a sorted CD56 or NKG2C T cell subset, CD4+ or CD8+ T cells, or bulk PBMC T cells (not recorded which). These TCRs come from a man aged 18-69 years in good health. The CDR3 runs from the conserved cysteine through the conserved F or W.

CDR3 protein: CASSLTGTVNTGELFF; J gene: TRBJ2-2; V gene: TRBV7-8
CDR3 protein: CASSLYRGNTFSPLHF; J gene: TRBJ1-6; V gene: TRBV7-2
CDR3 protein: CSVEGQGATQFF; J gene: TRBJ2-1; V gene: TRBV29-1
CDR3 protein: CAISETNSGSRYGYTF; J gene: TRBJ1-2; V gene: TRBV10-3
CDR3 protein: CASSLVSGGAETQYF; J gene: TRBJ2-5; V gene: TRBV7-2
CDR3 protein: CSASGHLGLAGVDSTDTQYF; J gene: TRBJ2-3; V gene: TRBV20-1
CDR3 protein: CASRPRGAKGSPLHF; J gene: TRBJ1-6; V gene: TRBV2
CDR3 protein: CASSLEGLSTGEQYF; J gene: TRBJ2-7; V gene: TRBV7-8
CDR3 protein: CASSLGQLREPGELFF; J gene: TRBJ2-2; V gene: TRBV7-8
CDR3 protein: CASRTGTGLMNTEAFF; J gene: TRBJ1-1; V gene: TRBV12-3/TRBV12-4
CDR3 protein: CASSLWSSGGPYNEQFF; J gene: TRBJ2-1; V gene: TRBV7-2
CDR3 protein: CASSFAAQRTEAFF; J gene: TRBJ1-1; V gene: TRBV28
CDR3 protein: CASGARDSLGAQYF; J gene: TRBJ2-5; V gene: TRBV5-1
CDR3 protein: CASSPDGTSTDTQYF; J gene: TRBJ2-3; V gene: TRBV18
CDR3 protein: CASSQDWIAGQGVYEQYF; J gene: TRBJ2-7; V gene: TRBV4-1
CDR3 protein: CSATDSLGSGANVLTF; J gene: TRBJ2-6; V gene: TRBV29-1
CDR3 protein: CASSLVLQQFF; J gene: TRBJ2-1; V gene: TRBV12-3/TRBV12-4
CDR3 protein: CATSDAAGVDPYEQYF; J gene: TRBJ2-7; V gene: TRBV24-1